These 15 T cell receptor beta chains came from one sample sequenced in a study of cytomegalovirus exposure and HLA in healthy donors. This table comes from immunoSEQ multiplex PCR, and its TCRdb copy is limited to in-frame clones, with some not included. Here the sample spans roughly 150,000 clones, roughly 96% being singletons. Material for sequencing was PBMCs. The source is a woman aged 18-29 years in good health and CMV-seronegative.

In regard to this clone: Germline and junction disagree at one end, which may indicate a read error. The chain is built from TRBV7-7 and TRBJ2-3; D ambiguous. The CDR3 covers 13 residues. CDR1 is SSHAT, CDR2 FNYEAQ, per germline (reference sequence). The DNA for the CDR3 is TGTGCTAGCAGCTTCGGATTAGCCGAAACGCAGTATTTT. Translated: CASSFGLAETQYF.

The chain employs TRBV10-1 and TRBJ1-5, with 11 bases lining up with TRBD1. The CDR3 length is 19 residues. The junction had 13 bases not matched to a gene; V was cut back by 5 bases and J by 1 base. CDR1 WNHNN and CDR2 SYGVQD come from the germline V gene (reference sequence). DNA for the CDR3: TGCGCCAGCAGTTCGCCGGGACAGGGGGAGTTTTACAGCAATCAGCCCCAGCATTTT. It is translated as CASSSPGQGEFYSNQPQHF.

V gene TRBV5-1 combines with J gene TRBJ2-4, with D unclear. The CDR3 is made up of 13 amino acids. The V and J ends lost 10 bases and 8 bases respectively, with 19 bases between them. From germline, CDR1 is SGHRS and CDR2 YFSETQ. The CDR3 reads CAGDLSSKDIQYF. In nucleotides, the CDR3 is TGCGCCGGAGACCTAAGCTCCAAGGACATTCAGTACTTC.

The chain couples TRBV5-6 to TRBJ1-3, with unresolved D. The CDR3 is made up of 14 amino acids. The V end was cut by 0 bases, the J end by 0 bases, with 4 bases between. The germline CDR1 and CDR2 sequences are SGHDT and YYEEEE. The CDR3 DNA reads as TGTGCCAGCAGCTTGGCGGTCTCTGGAAACACCATATATTTT. Translated: CASSLAVSGNTIYF.

This clone was seen once. V and J are TRBV7-2 and TRBJ2-1; 9 nucleotides line up with TRBD2. In germline, CDR1 is SGHTA, CDR2 FQGNSA. The CDR3 is 16 amino acids. J was trimmed by 4 bases and V by 1 base; bases with no gene match: 5. The CDR3 spells CASSLGASGAYNEQFF. The CDR3 DNA follows: TGTGCCAGCAGCTTAGGTGCTAGCGGGGCTTACAATGAGCAGTTCTTC. The variable domain in full, completed from reference TRBV7-2 and TRBJ2-1, reads GAGVSQSPSNKVTEKGKDVELRCDPISGHTALYWYRQSLGQGLEFLIYFQGNSAPDKSGLPSDRFSAERTGGSVSTLTIQRTQQEDSAVYLCASSLGASGAYNEQFFGPGTRLTVL.

The V and J genes are TRBV14 and TRBJ2-1; 9 bases line up with TRBD1. The V gene's germline CDR1 is SGHDN and CDR2 FVKESK. With V trimmed by 1 base and J by 2 bases, 9 bases remained unmatched. This CDR3 comprises 18 residues. The CDR3 loop is CASSQVWGQGITYNEQFF. The DNA for the CDR3 is TGTGCCAGCAGCCAAGTATGGGGACAGGGAATCACCTACAATGAGCAGTTCTTC.

The genes are TRBV7-8 and TRBJ1-4; 7 positions agree with TRBD1. CDR1 SGHVS and CDR2 FQNEAQ come from the germline V gene. The CDR3 is made up of 15 amino acids. With 5 bases clipped from V and 4 bases from J, the junction kept 7 bases outside the gene matches. CDR3 nucleotide sequence: TGTGCCAGCAGCCTAAGTGGACAGGTTAATGAAAAACTGTTTTTT. Amino acids: CASSLSGQVNEKLFF.

This rearrangement joins TRBV7-6 to TRBJ2-7; D may be TRBD1 (6 bases). The CDR3 runs 13 residues. Trimming took 4 bases from V and 7 from J, leaving 14 bases between them. Per the germline V gene, CDR1 is SGHVS and CDR2 is FNYEAQ. The CDR3 DNA reads as TGTGCCAGCAGCTATTACAGGGCAGGGGAGCAGTACTTC. This sequence encodes CASSYYRAGEQYF.

The CDR3 here is CASSPFQGSGANVLTF. The CDR3 coding sequence is TGCGCCAGCAGCCCCTTCCAGGGCTCTGGGGCCAACGTCCTGACTTTC. The chain uses TRBV4-3 and TRBJ2-6; tentative D call: TRBD1 (5 bases). The V end was cut by 4 bases, the J end by 0 bases, with 10 bases between. There are 16 residues in the CDR3. CDR1 and CDR2 (germline): LGHNA, YSLEER.

This clone has a single count. The chain is built from TRBV7-9 and TRBJ1-1, with D perhaps TRBD1 (5 bases). Germline lookup yields CDR1 SEHNR and CDR2 FQNEAQ (reference sequence). V gave up 5 bases and J gave up 4 bases, with 14 bases separating them. The CDR3 sequence is 14 residues long. The DNA of the CDR3 is TGTGCCAGCAGCCACCCCGGGGGTGGCACTGAAGCTTTCTTT. Translating it yields CASSHPGGGTEAFF.

The chain employs TRBV7-6 and TRBJ2-5; no firm D call. This CDR3 region has 15 residues. V lost 1 base, J lost 0 bases, and 9 bases lay in between. Germline V gene lookup returns CDR1 SGHVS and CDR2 FNYEAQ. The CDR3 protein is CASSLDASNQETQYF. The CDR3 DNA reads TGTGCCAGCAGCTTAGACGCGTCAAACCAAGAGACCCAGTACTTC.

This chain links TRBV4-1 with TRBJ2-5; 8 nucleotides line up with TRBD2. J was trimmed by 4 bases and V by 1 base; bases with no gene match: 2. This CDR3 contains 14 residues. CDR1 and CDR2 (germline): MGHRA, YSYEKL. CDR3: CASSQGLASETQYF. The CDR3 region has the DNA TGCGCCAGCAGCCAAGGACTAGCGTCAGAGACCCAGTACTTC.

The rearrangement joins TRBV5-6 to TRBJ1-1; no clear D. CDR1 and CDR2 (germline): SGHDT, YYEEEE. Trimming took off 3 bases at V and 0 bases at J, with 9 bases between the two ends. This CDR3 comprises 14 residues. CDR3 region: CASSWKEMNTEAFF. The CDR3 coding sequence is TGTGCCAGCAGCTGGAAGGAGATGAACACTGAAGCTTTCTTT.

This clone was seen a single time. The chain uses TRBV19 and TRBJ1-5, with TRBD1 matching 9 bases. The CDR3 is 15 residues long. Germline V lookup: CDR1 LNHDA, CDR2 SQIVND (reference sequence). Trimming cost V 1 base and J 2 bases; bases outside gene matches: 0. CDR3 protein: CASSIGTGGNQPQHF. CDR3 nucleotide sequence: TGTGCCAGTAGTATAGGGACAGGGGGCAATCAGCCCCAGCATTTT.

V is TRBV7-8 and J is TRBJ2-5; 14 positions match TRBD2. Germline CDR1 reads SGHVS; CDR2 reads FQNEAQ. Trimming took 5 bases from V and 3 from J; bases not matched to a gene: 14. The length of the CDR3 is 19 residues. The CDR3 protein is CASSPTGTSGSLEEETQYF. The CDR3 DNA follows: TGTGCCAGCAGCCCAACCGGGACTAGCGGGAGCTTGGAGGAAGAGACCCAGTACTTC.